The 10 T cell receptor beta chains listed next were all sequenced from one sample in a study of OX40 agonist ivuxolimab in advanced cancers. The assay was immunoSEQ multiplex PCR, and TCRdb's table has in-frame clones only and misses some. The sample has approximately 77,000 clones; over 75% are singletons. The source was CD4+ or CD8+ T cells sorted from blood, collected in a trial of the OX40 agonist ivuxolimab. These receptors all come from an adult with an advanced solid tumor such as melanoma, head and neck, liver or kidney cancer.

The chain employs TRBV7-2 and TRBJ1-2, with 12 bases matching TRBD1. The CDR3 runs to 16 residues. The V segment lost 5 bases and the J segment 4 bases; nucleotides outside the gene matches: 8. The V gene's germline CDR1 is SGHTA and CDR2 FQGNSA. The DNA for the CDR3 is TGTGCCAGCAGCGAAGGGACAGGGGGCATCGGCTATGGCTACACCTTC. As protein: CASSEGTGGIGYGYTF.

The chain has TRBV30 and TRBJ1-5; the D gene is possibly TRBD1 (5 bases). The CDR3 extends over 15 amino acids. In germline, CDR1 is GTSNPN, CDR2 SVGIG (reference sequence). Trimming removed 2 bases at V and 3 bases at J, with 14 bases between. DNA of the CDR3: TGTGCCTGGAGTAGAGGCTCGGGGGACAATCAGCCCCAGCATTTT. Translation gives CAWSRGSGDNQPQHF.

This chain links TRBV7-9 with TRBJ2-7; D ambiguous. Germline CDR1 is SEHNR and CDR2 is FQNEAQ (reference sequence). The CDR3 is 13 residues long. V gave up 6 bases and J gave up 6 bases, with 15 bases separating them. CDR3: CASRFTELSEQYF. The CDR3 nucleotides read TGTGCCAGCAGATTTACAGAACTCTCCGAGCAGTACTTC.

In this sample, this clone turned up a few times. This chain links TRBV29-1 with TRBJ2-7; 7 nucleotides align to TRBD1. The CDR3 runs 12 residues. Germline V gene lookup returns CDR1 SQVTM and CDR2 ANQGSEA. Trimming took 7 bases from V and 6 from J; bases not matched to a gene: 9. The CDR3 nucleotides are TGCAGCGGAACAGGGGAAAGGGGCGAGCAGTACTTC. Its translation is CSGTGERGEQYF.

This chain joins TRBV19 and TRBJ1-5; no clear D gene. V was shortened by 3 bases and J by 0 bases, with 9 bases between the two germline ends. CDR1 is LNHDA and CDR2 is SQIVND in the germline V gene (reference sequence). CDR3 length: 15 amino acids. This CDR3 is CASSIPEYSNQPQHF. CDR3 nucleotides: TGTGCCAGTAGTATCCCCGAATATAGCAATCAGCCCCAGCATTTT.

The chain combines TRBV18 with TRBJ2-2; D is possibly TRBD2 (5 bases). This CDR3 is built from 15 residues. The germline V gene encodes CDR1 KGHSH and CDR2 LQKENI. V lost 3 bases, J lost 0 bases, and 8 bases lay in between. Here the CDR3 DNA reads TGTGCCAGCTCACCCGGACTCTCGAACACCGGGGAGCTGTTTTTT. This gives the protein CASSPGLSNTGELFF.

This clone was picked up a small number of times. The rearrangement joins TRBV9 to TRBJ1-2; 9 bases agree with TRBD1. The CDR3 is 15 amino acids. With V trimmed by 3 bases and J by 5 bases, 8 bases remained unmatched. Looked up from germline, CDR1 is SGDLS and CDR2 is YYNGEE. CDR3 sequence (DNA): TGTGCCAGCAGCGAAGGCACCGGGACAGGGTATGGCTACACCTTC. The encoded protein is CASSEGTGTGYGYTF.

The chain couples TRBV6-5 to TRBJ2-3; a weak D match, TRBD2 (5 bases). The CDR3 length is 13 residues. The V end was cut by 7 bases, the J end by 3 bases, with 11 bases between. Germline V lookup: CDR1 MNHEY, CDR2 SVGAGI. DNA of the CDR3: TGTGCCAGCAAAGACGGAGGTACAGATACGCAGTATTTT. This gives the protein CASKDGGTDTQYF.

CDR3 sequence: CASSSGRFGFSTDTQYF. DNA of the CDR3: TGTGCCAGCAGCTCCGGACGCTTTGGTTTTAGCACAGATACGCAGTATTTT. The chain couples TRBV11-3 to TRBJ2-3; no clear D gene. The CDR3 covers 17 residues. Trimming cost V 4 bases and J 0 bases, with 17 bases left between them. Germline assignment: CDR1 SGHNT and CDR2 YENEEA. The whole variable domain, remainder taken from reference TRBV11-3 and TRBJ2-3, is EAGVVQSPRYKIIEKKQPVAFWCNPISGHNTLYWYLQNLGQGPELLIRYENEEAVDDSQLPKDRFSAERLKGVDSTLKIQPAELGDSAVYLCASSSGRFGFSTDTQYFGPGTRLTVL.

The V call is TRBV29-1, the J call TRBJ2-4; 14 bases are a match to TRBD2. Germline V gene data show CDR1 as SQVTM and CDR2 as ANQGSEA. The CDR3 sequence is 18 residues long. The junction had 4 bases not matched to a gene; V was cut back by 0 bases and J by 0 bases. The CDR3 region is CSVEDRLAGGLAKNIQYF. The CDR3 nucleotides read TGCAGCGTTGAAGATCGACTAGCGGGGGGGCTAGCCAAAAACATTCAGTACTTC.